One sample yielded the 26 T cell receptor beta chains listed below, sequenced in a study of cytomegalovirus exposure and HLA in healthy donors. Amplification used 60 Vbeta primers and 13 Jbeta primers. Produced via immunoSEQ multiplex PCR; TCRdb's table is partial and in-frame only. In the table there are about 120,000 clones, roughly 65% of which are singletons. The source material was PBMCs. The source is a man aged 35 to 55 in good health and CMV-seropositive.

The table lists this clone with a few counts. CDR3 loop: CASSANRQGFMNTEAFF. DNA of the CDR3: TGTGCCAGCAGCGCAAACCGACAGGGTTTCATGAACACTGAAGCTTTCTTT. The genes are TRBV5-4 and TRBJ1-1, with 7 bases fitting TRBD1. The length of the CDR3 is 17 residues. CDR1 SGHNT and CDR2 YYREEE come from the germline V gene (reference sequence). V lost 4 bases, J lost 0 bases, and 12 bases stayed unmatched.

The chain employs TRBV9 and TRBJ2-3; 8 nucleotides line up with TRBD2. The CDR3 has 15 residues. The V and J ends lost 2 bases and 6 bases, in that order; junction bases with no gene match: 8. Per the germline V gene, CDR1 is SGDLS and CDR2 is YYNGEE. The CDR3, as DNA: TGTGCCAGCAGCGTTAGCGGGACCAACGGGGATACGCAGTATTTT. Translating it yields CASSVSGTNGDTQYF. Full variable domain (missing parts from reference TRBV9 and TRBJ2-3): DSGVTQTPKHLITATGQRVTLRCSPRSGDLSVYWYQQSLDQGLQFLIQYYNGEERAKGNILERFSAQQFPDLHSELNLSSLELGDSALYFCASSVSGTNGDTQYFGPGTRLTVL.

This chain uses TRBV5-1 with TRBJ2-1; TRBD1 matches at 8 bases. The V gene end was trimmed by 3 bases and the J gene end by 6 bases; junction bases not matched to a gene: 11. CDR3 length: 16 residues. The germline CDR1 and CDR2 sequences are SGHRS and YFSETQ. The CDR3 protein is CASSSDPGQAFNEQFF. The CDR3 bases are TGCGCCAGCAGCTCGGATCCGGGACAGGCCTTCAATGAGCAGTTCTTC.

The V gene is TRBV7-2, the J gene TRBJ1-3; tentative D call: TRBD1 (6 bases). The CDR3 contains 15 residues. Between the trimmed V and J ends, which lost 0 bases and 5 bases, there was a span of 11 bases. CDR1 is SGHTA, CDR2 FQGNSA, per germline. The CDR3 bases are TGTGCCAGCAGCTTAGCGGCGACAGGTAGAAACACCATATATTTT. It encodes CASSLAATGRNTIYF.

The genes are TRBV10-1 and TRBJ2-3; 9 nucleotides agree with TRBD2. In germline, CDR1 is WNHNN, CDR2 SYGVQD (reference sequence). V trimming: 4 bases; J trimming: 7 bases; junction bases outside the gene matches: 9. This CDR3 contains 15 residues. The CDR3 protein is CASSVASGDWNTQYF. The CDR3 DNA reads TGCGCCAGCAGTGTGGCTAGCGGGGACTGGAATACGCAGTATTTT.

The V call is TRBV4-3, the J call TRBJ2-7; the D gene is possibly TRBD2 (7 bases). Germline values: CDR1 LGHNA, CDR2 YSLEER. Trimming took off 0 bases at V and 6 bases at J, with 15 bases between the two ends. CDR3 length: 15 residues. The CDR3 loop reads CASSQESEGGREQYF. CDR3 coding DNA: TGCGCCAGCAGCCAAGAGTCGGAGGGGGGGCGCGAGCAGTACTTC.

The V gene is TRBV10-2, the J gene TRBJ2-1; tentatively, D is TRBD1 (5 bases). The CDR3 has 15 residues. The V end was cut by 8 bases, the J end by 5 bases, with 19 bases between. Germline-derived CDR1 and CDR2 are WSHSY and SAAADI. The CDR3 sequence is CASGIGVGPNNEQFF. The CDR3 nucleotides read TGCGCCAGCGGGATCGGCGTGGGGCCAAACAATGAGCAGTTCTTC.

This chain uses TRBV7-3 with TRBJ2-5; 7 positions agree with TRBD2. V shed 5 bases and J 1 base; nucleotides not matched to a gene: 10. Germline V gene lookup returns CDR1 SGHTA and CDR2 FQGTGA. This CDR3 comprises 16 residues. The CDR3 sequence is CASSVGPGGSQETQYF. CDR3 in DNA: TGTGCCAGCAGCGTAGGGCCCGGGGGGAGCCAAGAGACCCAGTACTTC.

This chain uses TRBV5-1 with TRBJ2-3; 9 bases match TRBD2. The V segment lost 0 bases and the J segment 5 bases; nucleotides outside the gene matches: 7. Germline lookup yields CDR1 SGHRS and CDR2 YFSETQ. The CDR3 contains 16 residues. CDR3 sequence (DNA): TGCGCCAGCAGCTTGGATGGCGGGAGGGCTGGAGATACGCAGTATTTT. Protein sequence: CASSLDGGRAGDTQYF.

The chain couples TRBV6-5 to TRBJ1-1; D remains unclear. This CDR3 comprises 12 residues. CDR1 and CDR2 from the germline V gene are MNHEY and SVGAGI. V lost 2 bases to trimming and J lost 7 bases, with 8 bases between them. CDR3 sequence reads: CASSYMEGEAFF. CDR3 nucleotide sequence: TGTGCCAGCAGTTACATGGAGGGTGAAGCTTTCTTT.

This clone was seen only a few times. This sequence joins TRBV4-2 and TRBJ2-5; possible D gene TRBD1, 5 bases. CDR1 and CDR2 from the germline V gene are LGHNA and YNFKEQ. V was cut by 0 bases and J by 3 bases, with 5 bases left in between. The CDR3 has 13 amino acids. The CDR3 here is CASSQDREETQYF. DNA of the CDR3: TGTGCCAGCAGCCAAGACAGGGAAGAGACCCAGTACTTC.

The J gene is TRBJ2-1, the V gene TRBV19; 9 bases are a match to TRBD1. Unmatched junction bases numbered 8, after V lost 3 bases and J lost 8 bases. Germline V gene sequence: CDR1 LNHDA, CDR2 SQIVND (reference sequence). The CDR3 is 15 amino acids. Here the CDR3 reads CASSILQGAVDEQFF. For the CDR3, the DNA is TGTGCCAGTAGTATCTTACAGGGGGCGGTGGATGAGCAGTTCTTC.

The V call is TRBV15, the J call TRBJ2-3; the match to TRBD1 covers 8 bases. V lost 3 bases, J lost 2 bases, and 4 bases stayed unmatched. This CDR3 has 15 residues. CDR1 and CDR2 (germline): LNHNV, YYDKDF (reference sequence). The CDR3 nucleotides read TGTGCCACCAGCAGGGGACAGGTTAACACAGATACGCAGTATTTT. Protein sequence: CATSRGQVNTDTQYF.

This chain uses TRBV19 with TRBJ1-5; TRBD1 agrees at 8 bases. Germline CDR1 and CDR2: LNHDA and SQIVND (reference sequence). V shed 2 bases, J shed 5 bases, and the junction held 5 bases outside the gene matches. The CDR3 runs to 15 residues. The CDR3 region is CASSIWGQVHQPQHF. CDR3 in DNA: TGTGCCAGTAGTATATGGGGACAGGTCCATCAGCCCCAGCATTTT. The entire variable domain, with the rest obtained from reference TRBV19 and TRBJ1-5, is as follows: DGGITQSPKYLFRKEGQNVTLSCEQNLNHDAMYWYRQDPGQGLRLIYYSQIVNDFQKGDIAEGYSVSREKKESFPLTVTSAQKNPTAFYLCASSIWGQVHQPQHFGDGTRLSIL.

The chain links TRBV5-1 to TRBJ2-3; the match to TRBD1 covers 10 bases. This CDR3 region has 14 residues. After removal of 4 bases from V and 4 bases from J, the junction contained 3 bases not matched to a gene. Germline CDR1 SGHRS, CDR2 YFSETQ. CDR3 bases: TGCGCCAGCAGCCCCGGGACAGGGGCAGATACGCAGTATTTT. This encodes CASSPGTGADTQYF.

The rearrangement links TRBV30 to TRBJ2-3; possible D gene TRBD1, 5 bases. CDR3 length: 12 amino acids. With 0 bases removed from V and 6 bases from J, the gap between germline ends came to 7 bases. CDR1 and CDR2 (germline): GTSNPN, SVGIG (reference sequence). In DNA, the CDR3 is TGTGCCTGGAGTGTACAGGTGGATACGCAGTATTTT. It specifies CAWSVQVDTQYF.

This chain links TRBV30 with TRBJ2-5, with 8 bases lining up with TRBD2. The V segment lost 5 bases and the J segment 1 base; nucleotides outside the gene matches: 12. The CDR3 has 16 amino acids. The germline V gene encodes CDR1 GTSNPN and CDR2 SVGIG (reference sequence). CDR3 residues: CAWSNGASGFQETQYF. In nucleotides, the CDR3 is TGTGCCTGGTCGAACGGGGCTAGCGGGTTCCAAGAGACCCAGTACTTC.

The rearrangement links TRBV14 to TRBJ1-2, with 7 bases identical to TRBD1. The CDR3 runs to 17 residues. Unmatched junction bases numbered 15, after V lost 4 bases and J lost 4 bases. Germline assignment: CDR1 SGHDN and CDR2 FVKESK. In DNA form, the CDR3 reads TGTGCCAGCAGCCCCGGACAGGCGACTATCACAAGCTATGGCTACACCTTC. This codes for CASSPGQATITSYGYTF.

To note about this clone: The same CDR3 is also encoded by other DNA sequences in this sample. The CDR3, as DNA: TGTGCCAGCAGCTTAGAACAGGGGAATCAGCCCCAGCATTTT. Amino acid sequence: CASSLEQGNQPQHF. The chain uses TRBV7-6 and TRBJ1-5; 7 bases map to TRBD1. Germline V gene lookup returns CDR1 SGHVS and CDR2 FNYEAQ. V was clipped by 1 base and J by 4 bases; unmatched bases: 1. CDR3 length equals 14 residues.

This chain joins TRBV7-2 and TRBJ2-5, with 7 bases identical to TRBD2. The V gene's germline CDR1 is SGHTA and CDR2 FQGNSA. After removal of 1 base from V and 7 bases from J, the junction contained 12 bases not matched to a gene. CDR3 length equals 16 residues. The CDR3 DNA reads TGTGCCAGCAGCTTAGGGCGACTAGCAGCCCAGGGGACCCAGTACTTC. This codes for CASSLGRLAAQGTQYF.

This clone was counted a few times. The J gene is TRBJ2-6, the V gene TRBV5-4, with 8 bases lining up with TRBD1. The CDR3 is 17 residues long. The ends lost 4 bases at V and 2 bases at J; junction bases unmatched: 8. Germline V gene sequence: CDR1 SGHNT, CDR2 YYREEE (reference sequence). CDR3 coding DNA: TGTGCCAGCAGCAGCGGACAGGGAACTACTGGGGCCAACGTCCTGACTTTC. Its protein product is CASSSGQGTTGANVLTF.

V usage is TRBV25-1 and J usage is TRBJ2-5; possible D gene TRBD2, 6 bases. Deletions cut 3 bases from V and 14 bases from J, with 19 bases between. Germline lookup yields CDR1 MGHDK and CDR2 SYGVNS. The CDR3 contains 13 residues. In DNA form, the CDR3 reads TGTGCCAGCAGTGATCAATCCGGGACTGAGCCTTACTTC. Its protein product is CASSDQSGTEPYF.

The chain recombines TRBV6-5 with TRBJ2-5, with 13 bases aligning to TRBD2. From germline, CDR1 is MNHEY and CDR2 SVGAGI. V was clipped by 6 bases and J by 1 base; unmatched bases: 2. The CDR3 is 15 residues long. The CDR3 protein is CASSRLAGGQETQYF. The CDR3 DNA sequence: TGTGCCAGCAGCCGACTAGCGGGGGGCCAAGAGACCCAGTACTTC.

The chain carries TRBV19 and TRBJ1-1; possible D gene TRBD1, 5 bases. The V end lost 10 bases, the J end lost 1 base, and 16 bases lay between the germline ends. CDR1 is LNHDA and CDR2 is SQIVND in the germline V gene (reference sequence). This CDR3 spans 14 amino acids. CDR3 nucleotide sequence: TGTGCCACCAGGGTGGACCGAGGGAACACTGAAGCTTTCTTT. This translates into CATRVDRGNTEAFF.

The chain combines TRBV2 with TRBJ1-1; no clear D. The CDR3 length is 13 residues. V dropped 5 bases and J dropped 1 base, with 8 bases sitting between them. Germline V gene sequence: CDR1 SNHLY, CDR2 FYNNEI. CDR3 DNA sequence: TGTGCCAGCAGTCGACAATGGAACACTGAAGCTTTCTTT. It is translated as CASSRQWNTEAFF.

This clone was recorded only once. The chain is built from TRBV6-1 and TRBJ2-1, with D possibly TRBD1 on 5 matching bases. Trimming removed 9 bases at V and 7 bases at J, with 16 bases between. This CDR3 region has 13 residues. Per the germline V gene, CDR1 is MNHNS and CDR2 is SASEGT. The CDR3 DNA reads TGTGCCAGTTTGGGGCGAAGCGCGAATGAGCAGTTCTTC. Its protein product is CASLGRSANEQFF.